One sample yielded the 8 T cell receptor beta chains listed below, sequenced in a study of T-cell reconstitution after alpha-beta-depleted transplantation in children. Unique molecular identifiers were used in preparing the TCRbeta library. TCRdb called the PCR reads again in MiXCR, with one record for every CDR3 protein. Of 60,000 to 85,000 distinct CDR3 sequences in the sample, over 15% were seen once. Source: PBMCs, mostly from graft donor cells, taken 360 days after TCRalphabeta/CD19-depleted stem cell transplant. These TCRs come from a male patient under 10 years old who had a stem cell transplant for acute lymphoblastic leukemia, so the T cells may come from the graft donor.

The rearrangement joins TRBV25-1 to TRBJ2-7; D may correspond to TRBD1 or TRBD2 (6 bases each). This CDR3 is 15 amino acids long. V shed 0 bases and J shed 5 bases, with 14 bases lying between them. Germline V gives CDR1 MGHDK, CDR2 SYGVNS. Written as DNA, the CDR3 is TGTGCCAGCAGTGAATATGGGGGCGGGGCCCACGAGCAGTACTTC. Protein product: CASSEYGGGAHEQYF.

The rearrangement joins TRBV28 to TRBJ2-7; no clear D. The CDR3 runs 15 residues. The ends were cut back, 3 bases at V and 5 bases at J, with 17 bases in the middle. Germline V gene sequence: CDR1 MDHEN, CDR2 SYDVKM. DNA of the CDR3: TGTGCCAGCAGTTTCTATCCCTATATGGAAGACGAGCAGTACTTC. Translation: CASSFYPYMEDEQYF.

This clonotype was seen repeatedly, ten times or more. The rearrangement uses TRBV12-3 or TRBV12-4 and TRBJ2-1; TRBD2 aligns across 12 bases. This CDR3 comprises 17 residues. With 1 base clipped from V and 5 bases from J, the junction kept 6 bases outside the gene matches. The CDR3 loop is CASSLGGLAGAHNEQFF. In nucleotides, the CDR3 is TGTGCCAGCAGTTTAGGGGGACTAGCGGGTGCCCACAATGAGCAGTTCTTC.

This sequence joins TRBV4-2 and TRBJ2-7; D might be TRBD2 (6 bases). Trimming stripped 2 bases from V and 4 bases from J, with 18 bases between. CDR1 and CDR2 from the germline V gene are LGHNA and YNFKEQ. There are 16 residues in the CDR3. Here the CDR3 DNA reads TGTGCCAGCAGCCAAATCATCGGGACGGGAGAGTACGAGCAGTACTTC. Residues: CASSQIIGTGEYEQYF.

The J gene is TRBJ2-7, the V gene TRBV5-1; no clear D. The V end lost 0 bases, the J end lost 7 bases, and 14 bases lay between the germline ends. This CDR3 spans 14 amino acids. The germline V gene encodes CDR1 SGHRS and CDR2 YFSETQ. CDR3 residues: CASSLAQTLHEQYF. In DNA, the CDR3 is TGCGCCAGCAGCTTGGCCCAGACTCTACATGAGCAGTACTTC.

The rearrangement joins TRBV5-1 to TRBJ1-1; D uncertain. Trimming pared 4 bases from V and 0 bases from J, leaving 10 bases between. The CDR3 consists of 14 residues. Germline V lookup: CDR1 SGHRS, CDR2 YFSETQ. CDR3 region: CASSGPNVNTEAFF. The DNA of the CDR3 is TGCGCCAGCAGCGGTCCAAACGTGAACACTGAAGCTTTCTTT.

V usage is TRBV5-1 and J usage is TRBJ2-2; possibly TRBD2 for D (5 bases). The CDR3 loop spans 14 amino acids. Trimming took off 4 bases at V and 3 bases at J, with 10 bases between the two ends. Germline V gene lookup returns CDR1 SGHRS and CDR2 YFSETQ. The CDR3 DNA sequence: TGCGCCAGCAGCGTGACGGGGTACACCGGGGAGCTGTTTTTT. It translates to CASSVTGYTGELFF.

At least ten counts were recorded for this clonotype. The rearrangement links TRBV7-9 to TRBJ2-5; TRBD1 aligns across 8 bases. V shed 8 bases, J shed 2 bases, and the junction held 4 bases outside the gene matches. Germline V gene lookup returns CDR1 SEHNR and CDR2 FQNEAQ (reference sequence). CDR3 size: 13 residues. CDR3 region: CASRGTGQETQYF. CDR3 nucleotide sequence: TGTGCCAGCCGCGGGACAGGTCAAGAGACCCAGTACTTC.